The 8 T cell receptor beta chains in this list originate from one sample, sequenced in a study of T cell responses to AZD1222 COVID-19 vaccine. Only in-frame clones appear in the TCRdb table, and some are missing; sequencing was by immunoSEQ multiplex PCR. This table has some 200,000 clones, more than 80% appearing once. Source: peripheral blood, taken 28 days after the second dose of the MenACWY control vaccine. Receptor source: an adult who received the MenACWY meningococcal vaccine as a control.

The gene calls are TRBV13 and TRBJ2-1; TRBD2 agrees at 12 bases. Trimming cost V 5 bases and J 6 bases; bases outside gene matches: 5. Per the germline V gene, CDR1 is PRHDT and CDR2 is FYEKMQ (reference sequence). The CDR3 has 15 amino acids. DNA of the CDR3: TGTGCCAGCAGCCGGACTAGCGGGGTGGCCAATGAGCAGTTCTTC. Amino acid sequence: CASSRTSGVANEQFF.

The V call is TRBV6-2 or TRBV6-3, the J call TRBJ1-1, with TRBD1 matching over 7 bases. The germline V gene has CDR1 MNHEY and CDR2 SVGEGT. The CDR3 totals 14 residues. Unmatched junction bases numbered 6, after V lost 8 bases and J lost 0 bases. CDR3 loop: CASGLRGVNTEAFF. The CDR3 DNA reads TGTGCCAGCGGCCTCAGGGGGGTGAACACTGAAGCTTTCTTT.

V gene TRBV6-5 combines with J gene TRBJ1-4; D is ambiguous. With 4 bases removed from V and 0 bases from J, the gap between germline ends came to 12 bases. The CDR3 sequence is 16 residues long. Germline V lookup: CDR1 MNHEY, CDR2 SVGAGI. DNA of the CDR3: TGTGCCAGCAGTTCCCCTGGACGGGCAACTAATGAAAAACTGTTTTTT. Its translation: CASSSPGRATNEKLFF.

The chain has TRBV7-2 and TRBJ1-4; D may be TRBD1 (5 bases). With 5 bases removed from V and 6 bases from J, the gap between germline ends came to 19 bases. Germline CDR1 is SGHTA and CDR2 is FQGNSA. This CDR3 is 16 amino acids long. This chain's CDR3 is CASSDGTAGVDEKLFF. The CDR3 DNA follows: TGTGCCAGCAGCGACGGGACCGCGGGAGTAGATGAAAAACTGTTTTTT.

The chain links TRBV20-1 to TRBJ2-3; D is possibly TRBD2 (6 bases). Trimming left V 3 bases short and J 6 bases short, with 16 bases between. The CDR3 has 14 residues. CDR1 is DFQATT and CDR2 is SNEGSKA in the germline V gene (reference sequence). CDR3 in DNA: TGCAGTGCTAGTCTGACCCCAGGAGGGGATACGCAGTATTTT. Translation gives CSASLTPGGDTQYF.

The chain uses TRBV2 and TRBJ2-5; 8 positions agree with TRBD1. V dropped 5 bases and J dropped 4; count of bases not matched to a gene: 9. The CDR3 length is 15 residues. The V gene's germline CDR1 is SNHLY and CDR2 FYNNEI. The CDR3 protein is CASSLQGEIRETQYF. The CDR3 nucleotides are TGTGCCAGCAGTTTACAGGGGGAGATAAGAGAGACCCAGTACTTC.

The J gene is TRBJ2-7, the V gene TRBV7-8, with D perhaps TRBD2 (5 bases). This CDR3 has 15 residues. In germline, CDR1 is SGHVS, CDR2 FQNEAQ. V lost 5 bases to trimming and J lost 2 bases, with 16 bases between them. The CDR3 DNA reads TGTGCCAGCAGCATCCGCTCTGGACTGACCTACGAGCAGTACTTC. Translated: CASSIRSGLTYEQYF.

The chain couples TRBV18 to TRBJ2-3; D unresolved. V lost 6 bases to trimming and J lost 3 bases, with 16 bases between them. CDR1 KGHSH and CDR2 LQKENI come from the germline V gene. There are 15 residues in the CDR3. The CDR3 nucleotides read TGTGCCAGCTCTATAAGTGCCGTAGATACAGATACGCAGTATTTT. Translation: CASSISAVDTDTQYF.